The table lists the clone carrying this T cell receptor beta chain with a few counts. No antigen is known for it. The sample is drawn from a study of blood T cells in healthy people across ages. Overall study results and limits: Diversity was higher, and naive CD4+ cells more numerous, in long-lived donors than in aged donors.

Together with a sample-barcoded 5' primer, a J-beta primer mix was included in a second PCR lasting about 7 to 12 cycles. All cDNA molecules were each tagged by a template-switch adaptor with 12 random nucleotides. Sequencing recovered at least 3 million CDR3-containing paired-end reads from each sample. In TCRdb, the 5' RACE reads were re-called with MiXCR into one record per CDR3 protein. The top ten clones hold around 29% of a sample with approximately 290,000 distinct CDR3 sequences, roughly 26% of them seen once. Sequences were obtained from blood. This clonotype originated in a woman aged 70-85 years in good health.

The DNA of the CDR3 is TGTGCCAGCAGCTTATCGGTTCCACTCCATGAAAAACTGTTTTTT. Amino acids: CASSLSVPLHEKLFF. This chain joins TRBV7-2 and TRBJ1-4; D not certain. V was shortened by 2 bases and J by 6 bases, with 13 bases between the two germline ends. CDR3 length equals 15 residues. In germline, CDR1 is SGHTA, CDR2 FQGNSA.